The clone carrying this T cell receptor (beta chain) showed up just a few times. The target antigen is unknown. Unique molecular identifiers were present in the TCR beta cDNA libraries. TCRdb independently ran MiXCR on the PCR reads; one entry per CDR3 protein. This table holds about 400,000 distinct CDR3 sequences, about a third found once. This record belongs to a study of post-analysis software for immune sequencing data. Study findings and constraints: Strong same-batch co-clustering of samples appeared with F measure clustering. Controls had significantly higher normalized Chao1 diversity than multiple sclerosis patients.

Specimen: blood. The source of this sequence is a girl under 18 with multiple sclerosis.

Written as DNA, the CDR3 is TGCGCCAGCAGCTTGGATGGGACTCCCCCCGCTTTCTTT. Its protein is CASSLDGTPPAFF. This chain joins TRBV5-1 and TRBJ1-1; TRBD1 is a possible D gene (5 bases). The ends were cut back, 0 bases at V and 11 bases at J, with 14 bases in the middle. The CDR3 spans 13 residues. Germline V gene lookup returns CDR1 SGHRS and CDR2 YFSETQ.